The clone carrying this T cell receptor (beta chain) was observed a few times. Its antigen is unknown. This sample's time point: late sampling 161 to 241 days after vaccination in three convalescent patients. Treatment reported: approximately nine-day PBMC culture with coronavirus spike peptide pools or control peptides (ViraFEST assay). The dates of positive PCR tests extended from March through December 2020 and came before the US Alpha, Beta and Delta variants. This sample is part of a study of vaccination and CD4 T cells after COVID-19. Study information: Investigators took post-vaccine samples a median approximately 73 days after dose two, within a range of 14 to 241.

Points from the study as a whole: SARS-CoV-2-reactive clonotypes rose nonsignificantly, with the median going from approximately 21 to 38.

Sequencing of the DNA from cultured CD4+ T cells was carried out with the Oncomine TCR Beta short-read assay. Via MiXCR, TCRdb re-called the PCR reads, giving one row per CDR3 protein. The table records about 24,000 distinct CDR3 sequences, 30% of them present only once. Germline trimming cut 6 bases from V and 2 bases from J; bases unmatched to any gene: 4. This CDR3 comprises 14 residues. Germline V gene lookup returns CDR1 MDHEN and CDR2 SYDVKM. The V gene is TRBV28, the J gene TRBJ2-7, with 10 bases fitting TRBD1. This receptor was obtained from a human donor who had recovered from COVID-19. This specimen was CD4+ T cells from blood, cultured in vitro, taken about 7 months after SARS-CoV-2 vaccination. CDR3 region: CASRGQGVAYEQYF. The CDR3 DNA reads as TGTGCCAGCAGAGGACAGGGGGTCGCCTACGAGCAGTACTTC.